This T cell receptor (beta chain) was sequenced in a study of control samples from healthy donors and cancer patients (dated by TCRdb to the early 2020s). The protocol used for the library was the immunoSEQ multiplex PCR assay. TCRdb re-hosts the immuneACCESS table, in-frame sequences only. Its copies lack some clones; in the studies checked, an unresolved V gene accounts for under half of them, and the cause for the rest is not known. Across this sample there are some 74,000 clones, with 94% seen only once. In total, the top ten clones hold 2.8% of the sample. The CDR3 spans 16 residues, from the cysteine through the phenylalanine. Only the CDR3 part of the read is kept: 48 bases, read in frame from the first base. The V end gives up 5 bases and the J end 7 bases, leaving 10 bases in the junction not matched to a gene. For CDR1 and CDR2, the germline V gene lists MGHRA and YSYEKL. About this clone itself: This clone's antigen is unknown. Base qualities are not at hand, and no much larger clone is one base apart.

The sequenced sample consisted of blood. In this chain, TRBV4-1 is recombined with TRBJ2-1; 11 central nucleotides agree with TRBD1. The TCR originated in a woman between 25 and 40 years old in good health. The CDR3 reads CASSIQPGQGVNEQFF. The nucleotide sequence is given as TGCGCCAGCAGCATTCAACCGGGACAGGGGGTGAATGAGCAGTTCTTC.